This section outlines one T cell receptor beta chain sequence together with its context. This entry belongs to a study of blood T cell repertoires in COVID-19. Study-wide background: Specimens from acute and convalescent COVID-19 originated in the United States, Italy and Spain. Sample material is recorded as cDNA or gDNA derived from T cells, B-cell-depleted T cells, or PBMCs.

This CDR3 has 16 amino acids. The V gene end was trimmed by 3 bases and the J gene end by 3 bases; junction bases not matched to a gene: 11. The germline gives CDR1 LNHDA, CDR2 SQIVND (reference sequence). Authors' methods: Reference gene primer amplification gave nucleated cell count estimates. Sequencing was performed with immunoSEQ multiplex PCR; in TCRdb, only in-frame clones are kept and a portion is missing. V, J and clone size derive from that table, while D and trimming were established from the DNA sequence. The sample lists some 120,000 clones; roughly 69% were seen once. The sequencing sample was made of peripheral blood. This clonotype was sampled from a woman in her seventies with acute or convalescent COVID-19. The V call is TRBV19, the J call TRBJ2-7; 7 positions agree with TRBD2. The CDR3 sequence is CASSIGAGLGNYEQYF. CDR3 in DNA: TGTGCCAGTAGTATCGGAGCGGGACTCGGGAACTACGAGCAGTACTTC.